A single sample gave rise to the 8 T cell receptor beta chains below, sequenced in a study of cytomegalovirus exposure and HLA in healthy donors. Vbeta (60) and Jbeta (13) primers were used in the PCR. Some clones are missing from TCRdb's copy, which holds only in-frame ones; the method was immunoSEQ multiplex PCR. The table has 30,000 to 35,000 clones, 80% seen once. The sequenced material came from PBMCs. The source is a male donor in good health and CMV-seronegative.

The rearrangement links TRBV10-1 to TRBJ2-3, with a possible D match to TRBD2 (5 bases). The CDR3 spans 13 residues. Looked up from germline, CDR1 is WNHNN and CDR2 is SYGVQD (reference sequence). Trimming took off 6 bases at V and 4 bases at J, with 11 bases between the two ends. The CDR3 loop is CASSSGVPDTQYF. In nucleotides, the CDR3 is TGCGCCAGCAGCTCCGGGGTTCCAGATACGCAGTATTTT.

J is TRBJ2-1 and V is TRBV5-6; D is ambiguous. The germline V gene has CDR1 SGHDT and CDR2 YYEEEE. V was clipped by 0 bases and J by 12 bases, with 7 bases between them. The CDR3 sequence is 11 residues long. The CDR3 bases are TGTGCCAGCAGCTTGGAGCGTGTGCAGTTCTTC. Protein: CASSLERVQFF.

The gene calls are TRBV6-5 and TRBJ1-2, with 9 bases identical to TRBD1. V shed 5 bases, J shed 8 bases, and the junction held 6 bases outside the gene matches. In germline, CDR1 is MNHEY, CDR2 SVGAGI. The CDR3 is made up of 13 amino acids. CDR3 amino acids: CASSPRTGDGYTF. As DNA, the CDR3 is TGTGCCAGCAGTCCGAGGACAGGGGACGGCTACACCTTC.

In DNA, the CDR3 is TGTGCCAGCAGTTACTCGACAGGGGGTGAAAAACTGTTTTTT. Residues: CASSYSTGGEKLFF. This chain uses TRBV6-6 with TRBJ1-4; 9 positions agree with TRBD1. Germline values: CDR1 MNHNY, CDR2 SVGAGI (reference sequence). There are 14 residues in the CDR3. V trimming: 0 bases; J trimming: 7 bases; junction bases outside the gene matches: 0.

This sequence joins TRBV28 and TRBJ1-5; TRBD1 matches at 8 bases. Germline V gene data show CDR1 as MDHEN and CDR2 as SYDVKM. The trim removed 5 bases at V and 5 bases at J, leaving 5 bases unmatched. CDR3 length: 14 amino acids. CDR3 DNA: TGTGCCAGCAGTCTTGACAGGGGCTATCAGCCCCAGCATTTT. The encoded protein is CASSLDRGYQPQHF.

The chain uses TRBV9 and TRBJ2-1, with 11 nucleotides matching TRBD2. J was trimmed by 4 bases and V by 0 bases; bases with no gene match: 6. CDR1 is SGDLS, CDR2 YYNGEE, per germline. The CDR3 spans 17 residues. CDR3 nucleotides: TGTGCCAGCAGCGTAGCTTCGACTAGCGGGGCGTACAATGAGCAGTTCTTC. Its protein product is CASSVASTSGAYNEQFF.

CDR3 loop: CASSGGGAGEQFF. CDR3 DNA: TGCGCCAGCAGCGGCGGGGGGGCGGGTGAGCAGTTCTTC. The chain links TRBV5-1 to TRBJ2-1; TRBD2 agrees at 9 bases. CDR1 is SGHRS, CDR2 YFSETQ, per germline. After removal of 4 bases from V and 9 bases from J, the junction contained 5 bases not matched to a gene. The CDR3 consists of 13 residues.

The V gene is TRBV18, the J gene TRBJ2-3; 12 nucleotides agree with TRBD2. CDR1 is KGHSH and CDR2 is LQKENI in the germline V gene. The length of the CDR3 is 17 residues. Trimming at V came to 2 bases and at J to 0 bases, leaving 3 bases not matched to a gene. The CDR3 DNA follows: TGTGCCAGCTCACCAATGGGGACTAGCGGGAGCACAGATACGCAGTATTTT. Its translation: CASSPMGTSGSTDTQYF.